A selection of T cell receptor beta chains follows, all from one sample in a study of blood T cell repertoires in COVID-19. Sequenced by immunoSEQ multiplex PCR; TCRdb stores in-frame clones only, minus some. In the table there are roughly 180,000 clones, approximately 90% of which are singletons. Sequencing was done on a sample of peripheral blood. These receptors were collected from a man in his 70s with active or convalescent COVID-19. The CDR3 runs from the conserved cysteine through the conserved F or W. D genes are given only for firm matches. For some rows the clone size is stated as once, few or many, or as a class when expanded; others skip it.

clone_size	j_call	d_call	v_call	cdr3_aa	cdr3_nt
NA	TRBJ1-6	TRBD1	TRBV19	CASSMGRQGAVNSPLHF	TGTGCCAGTAGTATGGGCCGACAGGGGGCAGTAAATTCACCCCTCCACTTT
NA	TRBJ2-7	TRBD1	TRBV4-3	CASSQEQGQGYEQYF	TGCGCCAGCAGCCAAGAACAGGGACAGGGCTACGAGCAGTACTTC
NA	TRBJ2-3	TRBD2	TRBV13	CASSLLAGPDTDTQYF	TGTGCCAGCAGCTTGTTAGCGGGGCCCGACACAGATACGCAGTATTTT
few	TRBJ2-7	NA	TRBV6-1	CASSEALYPNRGGSYEQYF	TGTGCCAGCAGTGAAGCCTTATACCCCAACAGGGGAGGTAGTTACGAGCAGTACTTC
NA	TRBJ1-5	NA	TRBV3-1/TRBV3-2	CASSQGRGGDNLPQHF	TGTGCCAGCAGCCAAGGCCGGGGGGGGGATAATTTGCCCCAGCATTTT
NA	TRBJ1-1	TRBD1	TRBV7-8	CASSFRTGGLTFF	TGTGCCAGCAGCTTTCGGACAGGGGGCCTAACTTTCTTT
NA	TRBJ2-1	NA	TRBV6-4	CASRTSETTYNEQFF	TGTGCCAGCAGGACAAGCGAGACTACCTACAATGAGCAGTTCTTC
NA	TRBJ2-1	NA	TRBV7-9	CASSLAVASYNEQFF	TGTGCCAGCAGCTTAGCGGTAGCCTCCTACAATGAGCAGTTCTTC
NA	TRBJ1-3	TRBD1	TRBV6-6	CASSRRTGAVSGNTIYF	TGTGCCAGCAGTCGACGGACAGGTGCCGTGAGTGGAAACACCATATATTTT
few	TRBJ2-2	NA	TRBV4-1	CASRRTTGLDTGELFF	TGCGCCAGCAGACGAACGACAGGCCTCGATACCGGGGAGCTGTTTTTT
once	TRBJ2-5	NA	TRBV20-1	CSASRDTAGTQYF	TGCAGTGCTAGTAGGGACACCGCCGGGACCCAGTACTTC
NA	TRBJ2-5	TRBD2	TRBV28	CASSTTGGRETQYF	TGTGCCAGCAGCACCACGGGGGGGCGGGAGACCCAGTACTTC
few	TRBJ2-3	NA	TRBV2	CASSEGLATDTQYF	TGTGCCAGCAGTGAAGGTCTGGCCACAGATACGCAGTATTTT
NA	TRBJ2-2	NA	TRBV5-4	CASSLGGTTTGELFF	TGTGCCAGCAGCTTGGGCGGGACGACAACCGGGGAGCTGTTTTTT
NA	TRBJ2-7	NA	TRBV15	CATSRDRGPYGGSDEQYF	TGTGCCACCAGCAGAGATCGGGGCCCCTACGGGGGTAGCGACGAGCAGTACTTC
NA	TRBJ1-4	NA	TRBV6-6	CATSQILNEKLFF	TGTGCCACCTCGCAGATTCTTAATGAAAAACTGTTTTTT
NA	TRBJ2-1	NA	TRBV20-1	CSARILAEQFF	TGCAGTGCTAGAATCCTAGCTGAGCAGTTCTTC
NA	TRBJ1-4	TRBD1	TRBV28	CASSFRGTGNEKLFF	TGTGCCAGCAGTTTTAGAGGGACAGGGAATGAAAAACTGTTTTTT
NA	TRBJ1-2	NA	TRBV28	CAINRGDYGYTF	TGTGCCATCAACCGGGGTGACTATGGCTACACCTTC
NA	TRBJ1-4	TRBD1	TRBV10-3	CAISERTGDGEKLFF	TGTGCCATCAGTGAACGGACAGGGGACGGAGAAAAACTGTTTTTT
NA	TRBJ2-3	NA	TRBV10-3	CAISGLQGRHTDTQYF	TGTGCCATCAGTGGGTTACAGGGTAGACACACAGATACGCAGTATTTT
NA	TRBJ2-6	NA	TRBV4-3	CASSRGAGASGANVLTF	TGCGCCAGCAGCCGCGGGGCTGGTGCGTCTGGGGCCAACGTCCTGACTTTC
NA	TRBJ1-6	TRBD1	TRBV7-8	CASSSADRGPGALHF	TGTGCCAGCAGCTCCGCAGACAGGGGCCCTGGGGCCCTCCACTTT
NA	TRBJ1-4	TRBD1	TRBV7-2	CASSTGGAQEKLFF	TGTGCCAGCAGCACAGGGGGCGCTCAGGAAAAACTGTTTTTT
NA	TRBJ2-7	TRBD2	TRBV5-4	CASSSGTSVEQYF	TGTGCCAGCAGTTCCGGGACTAGCGTCGAGCAGTACTTC
NA	TRBJ2-3	NA	TRBV20-1	CSAIEGGSSTDTQYF	TGCAGTGCTATTGAGGGGGGATCTAGCACAGATACGCAGTATTTT
NA	TRBJ2-7	TRBD1	TRBV5-1	CASSPGDSLTYEQYF	TGCGCCAGCAGCCCCGGGGACAGTCTCACCTACGAGCAGTACTTC
NA	TRBJ2-2	TRBD2	TRBV4-3	CASSQDRLAGAGELFF	TGCGCCAGCAGCCAAGATCGGCTAGCGGGGGCCGGGGAGCTGTTTTTT
NA	TRBJ2-3	TRBD2	TRBV3-1/TRBV3-2	CASSHHPGLSTDTQYF	TGTGCCAGCAGCCATCATCCGGGACTAAGCACAGATACGCAGTATTTT
once	TRBJ1-5	NA	TRBV7-8	CASSLSSEGWPQHF	TGTGCCAGCAGCTTATCTTCAGAGGGATGGCCCCAGCATTTT
NA	TRBJ2-1	TRBD1	TRBV9	CASSVGGQGINEQFF	TGTGCCAGCAGCGTAGGGGGACAGGGGATCAATGAGCAGTTCTTC
NA	TRBJ1-6	TRBD1	TRBV10-3	CAISAGTANYNSPLHF	TGTGCCATCAGCGCCGGGACAGCAAATTATAATTCACCCCTCCACTTT
NA	TRBJ2-3	NA	TRBV28	CASRSYYRDSQYF	TGTGCCAGCAGGAGCTATTACCGGGACTCGCAGTATTTT
once	TRBJ2-5	NA	TRBV11-3	CASSLVRQETQYF	TGTGCCAGCAGCTTAGTGCGGCAAGAGACCCAGTACTTC
NA	TRBJ2-5	NA	TRBV29-1	CSVEDGARGPQETQYF	TGCAGCGTTGAAGATGGGGCCAGGGGACCTCAAGAGACCCAGTACTTC
NA	TRBJ1-1	TRBD1	TRBV18	CASSTQGMNTEAFF	TGTGCCAGCTCGACACAGGGGATGAACACTGAAGCTTTCTTT
NA	TRBJ2-1	TRBD2	TRBV29-1	CSAIAGGIYNEQFF	TGCAGCGCTATAGCGGGAGGGATATACAATGAGCAGTTCTTC
NA	TRBJ1-4	NA	TRBV19	CASRGRLNEKLFF	TGTGCCAGTAGAGGCAGGCTTAATGAAAAACTGTTTTTT
few	TRBJ2-7	NA	TRBV5-6	CASSLQVSYEQYF	TGTGCCAGCAGCTTACAGGTTTCCTACGAGCAGTACTTC
NA	TRBJ2-1	TRBD1	TRBV5-1	CASSTSRQGSPNEQFF	TGCGCCAGCAGCACTAGCCGACAGGGGTCCCCGAATGAGCAGTTCTTC